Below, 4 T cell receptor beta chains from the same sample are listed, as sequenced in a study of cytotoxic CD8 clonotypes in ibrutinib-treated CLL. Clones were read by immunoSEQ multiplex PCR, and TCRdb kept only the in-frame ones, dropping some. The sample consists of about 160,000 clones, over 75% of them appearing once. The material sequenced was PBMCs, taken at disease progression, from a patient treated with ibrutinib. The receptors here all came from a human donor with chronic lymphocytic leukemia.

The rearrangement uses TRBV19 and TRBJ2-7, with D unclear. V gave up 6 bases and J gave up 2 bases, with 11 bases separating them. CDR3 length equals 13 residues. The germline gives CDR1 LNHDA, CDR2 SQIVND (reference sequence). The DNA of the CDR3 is TGTGCCAGTAGGTCCGGGTTCCCCTACGAGCAGTACTTC. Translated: CASRSGFPYEQYF.

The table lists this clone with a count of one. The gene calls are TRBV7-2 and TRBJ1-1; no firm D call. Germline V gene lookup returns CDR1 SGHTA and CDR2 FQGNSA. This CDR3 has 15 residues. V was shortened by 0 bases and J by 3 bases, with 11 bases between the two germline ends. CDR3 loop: CASSLAVSRDTEAFF. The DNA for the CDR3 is TGTGCCAGCAGCTTAGCTGTCAGTCGGGACACTGAAGCTTTCTTT. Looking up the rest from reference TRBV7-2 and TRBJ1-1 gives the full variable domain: GAGVSQSPSNKVTEKGKDVELRCDPISGHTALYWYRQSLGQGLEFLIYFQGNSAPDKSGLPSDRFSAERTGGSVSTLTIQRTQQEDSAVYLCASSLAVSRDTEAFFGQGTRLTVV.

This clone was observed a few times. The CDR3 DNA is TGTGCCAGTAGTTCCTCCGGTTGGAACACTGAAGCTTTCTTT. Encoded protein: CASSSSGWNTEAFF. The gene calls are TRBV19 and TRBJ1-1, with D hard to call. The CDR3 is made up of 14 amino acids. The germline gives CDR1 LNHDA, CDR2 SQIVND (reference sequence). The germline V and J ends were trimmed by 5 bases and 1 base, with 11 bases remaining between them.

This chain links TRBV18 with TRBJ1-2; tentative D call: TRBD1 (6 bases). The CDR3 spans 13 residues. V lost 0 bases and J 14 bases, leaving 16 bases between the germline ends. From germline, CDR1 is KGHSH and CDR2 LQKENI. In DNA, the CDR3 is TGTGCCAGCTCACCACCGGTCCAGGGGAACCAGACCTTC. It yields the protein CASSPPVQGNQTF.